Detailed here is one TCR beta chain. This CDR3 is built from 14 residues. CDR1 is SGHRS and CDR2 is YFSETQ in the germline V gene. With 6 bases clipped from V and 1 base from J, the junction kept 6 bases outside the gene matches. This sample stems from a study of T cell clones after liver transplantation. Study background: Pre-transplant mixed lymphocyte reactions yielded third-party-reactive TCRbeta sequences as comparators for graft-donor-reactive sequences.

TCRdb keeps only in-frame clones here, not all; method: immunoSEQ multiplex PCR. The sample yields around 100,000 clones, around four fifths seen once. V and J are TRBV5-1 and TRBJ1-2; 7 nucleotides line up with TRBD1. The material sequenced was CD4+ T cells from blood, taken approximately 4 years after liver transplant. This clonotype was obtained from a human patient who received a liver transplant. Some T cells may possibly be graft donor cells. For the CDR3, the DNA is TGCGCCAGCACCGAGGGGGCGAATAACTATGGCTACACCTTC. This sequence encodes CASTEGANNYGYTF.